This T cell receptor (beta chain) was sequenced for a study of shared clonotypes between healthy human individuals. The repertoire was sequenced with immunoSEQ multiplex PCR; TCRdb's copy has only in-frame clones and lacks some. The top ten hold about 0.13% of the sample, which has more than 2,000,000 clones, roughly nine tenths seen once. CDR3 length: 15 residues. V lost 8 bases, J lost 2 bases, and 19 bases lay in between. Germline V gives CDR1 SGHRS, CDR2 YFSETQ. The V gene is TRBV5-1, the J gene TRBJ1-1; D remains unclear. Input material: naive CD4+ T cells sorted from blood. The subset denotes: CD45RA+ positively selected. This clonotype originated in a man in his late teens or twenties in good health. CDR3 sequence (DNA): TGCGCCAGTTTGGTGGACGGGAGCAGAAACACTGAAGCTTTCTTT. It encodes CASLVDGSRNTEAFF.